This T cell receptor (beta chain) derives from a study of spatial heterogeneity in lung cancer. MiXCR, applied by TCRdb to the 5' RACE reads, yields one record per CDR3 protein. The data show roughly 19,000 distinct CDR3 sequences, under 10% seen once. Trimming pared 4 bases from V and 5 bases from J, leaving 13 bases between. Germline V gives CDR1 LGHNA, CDR2 YNFKEQ. This CDR3 is built from 14 residues. General study results and limits: Counts of expanded alpha and beta TCRs within tumors tracked the tumor nonsynonymous mutation count.

In this sample, this clonotype turned up many times. Its cognate antigen is unknown. Time point given: sample taken at primary tumor resection. Tumor, nontumor lung or frozen PBMC supplied whole RNA that was sequenced unsorted. V and J are TRBV4-2 and TRBJ2-3; D gene uncertain. This clonotype originated in a male donor with early-stage non-small cell lung cancer. The material was lung tumor tissue, obtained at surgery. As DNA, the CDR3 is TGTGCCAGCAGCCTCCCGGGTCAGCAAGATACGCAGTATTTT. Amino acids: CASSLPGQQDTQYF.